This entry is about one T cell receptor beta chain. This sample was included in a study of patients and donors after allogeneic stem cell transplantation. Germline values: CDR1 SNHLY, CDR2 FYNNEI. The CDR3 length is 13 residues. Trimming cost V 1 base and J 2 bases, with 4 bases left between them. TCRdb re-analysed the RT-PCR reads in MiXCR, keeping a single row per CDR3 protein. The sample has under 200,000 distinct CDR3 sequences; approximately 30% are singletons. The sequenced sample was blood, either unsorted or a sorted T cell fraction (not recorded which). The chain uses TRBV2 and TRBJ2-3; D is uncertain. The sequence came from a human donor who was either an allogeneic HSCT recipient or a stem cell or donor lymphocyte infusion donor (not recorded which). It is not recorded whose cells these are; they may come from a transplant donor. CDR3 sequence: CASSEGNTDTQYF. In nucleotides, the CDR3 is TGTGCCAGCAGTGAAGGCAACACAGATACGCAGTATTTT.